What follows are 2 T cell receptor beta chains derived from one specimen sequenced in a study of identical twins. TCRdb processed the 5' RACE reads anew with MiXCR; each CDR3 protein has one entry. The sample records 1.5 million to 2 million distinct CDR3 sequences, around 29% being singletons. Sequencing was done on a sample of cord blood. Receptor source: a newborn girl in good health.

The sample holds one count of this clonotype. V and J are TRBV5-1 and TRBJ2-1, with 11 bases identical to TRBD2. The V gene's germline CDR1 is SGHRS and CDR2 YFSETQ. Losses at the gene ends were 6 bases for V and 7 bases for J; bases not matched to a gene: 12. This CDR3 has 16 residues. The CDR3 DNA sequence: TGCGCCAGCAAAGCCCCGGGACTAGCGGCCATAAATGAGCAGTTCTTC. It is translated as CASKAPGLAAINEQFF.

This rearrangement joins TRBV2 to TRBJ2-3, with D perhaps TRBD2 (6 bases). This CDR3 has 16 amino acids. From germline, CDR1 is SNHLY and CDR2 FYNNEI. V was pared by 2 bases and J by 3 bases, with 15 bases between. CDR3: CASSEWRERWTDTQYF. The CDR3 coding sequence is TGTGCCAGCAGTGAATGGAGGGAGAGGTGGACAGATACGCAGTATTTT.